This entry is about one T cell receptor beta chain. In its sample, this clonotype comes out as medium-sized (0.01 to 0.1%). Its antigen target is currently unknown. There are no base qualities to consult, and no much larger clone falls within one base. What this sample's time point label stands for: longitudinal time-point 3. The healthy controls were volunteers from blood banks in Maryland, USA. For unsorted PBMC libraries, 2 million PBMCs were used after storage in RNAlater at -80 degrees C until RNA extraction. Peripheral blood underwent Ficoll-Hypaque density gradient centrifugation to isolate PBMCs, which were then cryopreserved in liquid nitrogen. The data derive from a study of neurological immune-mediated disorders (dated by TCRdb to between 2018 and 2021). Turning to the overall study: The study compared peripheral blood TCR-beta repertoires of HTLV-I-associated myelopathy (HAM/TSP) patients, multiple sclerosis patients and healthy controls using UMI-based sequencing. The 95 to 110 TCR-beta libraries covered PBMC samples along with longitudinal samples, technical triplicates, and paired sorted CD4+ and CD8+ T-cell subsets. The cohort was made up of 68 subjects, consisting of roughly 15 HAM/TSP patients, around 35 multiple sclerosis patients and around 20 healthy controls. Longitudinal HAM/TSP donors and healthy donors each had 3 time-points at intervals of roughly 3-45 months.

Study-wide findings and limitations: Expanded clones from different subjects shared no identical CDR3 amino acid sequences, which suggests that TCR-beta repertoires were private in all groups. TCR clonal expansion was highest in HAM/TSP patients and lowest in MS patients, with MS patients falling below even healthy controls.

The germline V gene sets CDR1 to ENHRY and CDR2 to SYGVKD. The CDR3 runs 15 amino acids, cysteine and phenylalanine included. Here the CDR3 DNA is all that survives: 45 bases in frame from base 1. The V end gives up 3 bases and the J end 2 bases, leaving 6 bases in the junction not matched to a gene. cDNA was synthesized by template-switch 5'RACE using a primer carrying a 10-nucleotide random unique molecular identifier by which each TCR transcript was tagged. Over 200 million TCR-beta sequences, covering 15-18 subjects, were produced in each sequencing run. The RNeasy kit was used to extract total RNA. TCR-beta VDJ regions were amplified with primers for the TCR constant region and the 5'RACE anchor, using the KAPA Real-time Library Amplification kit. A first PCR added sample indexes and Illumina adaptors, and a second PCR then raised library yield. After purification with Ampure beads, the TCR product of roughly 650 bp was size-selected on a 2% E-gel SizeSelection system. Before pooling, libraries had their quality checked on a Bioanalyzer, their concentration measured with Qubit, and their quantity determined with the Kapa Library Quantification kit. An Illumina HiSeq 2500 was used to sequence the libraries paired-end at 2 x 150 bp. To increase sequence diversity, about 25-31% phiX was spiked into each library pool. Under the source paper's analysis protocol: Quality-filtered reads were processed with the UMI-based MiGEC pipeline, and over 85% of raw TCR sequences were removed by the MiGEC pipeline during error correction. IMGT germline references were used for alignment of VDJ genes, and clonotypes were defined by a unique CDR3 amino acid sequence together with V-J genes. Clonal expansion, Shannon diversity and CDR3 relatedness were evaluated with VDJtools (CalcPairwiseDistances, ClusterSamples), while phylogenetic trees were built in CLCbio workbench. Clones with at least 8 unique UMIs were defined as expanded, with this threshold being based on coefficient-of-variation modelling across technical triplicates. TCRdb trimmed the raw reads at Q25, called clones with MiXCR and kept productive beta chains. Rows are combined by CDR3 protein, so each entry shows the most common genes and DNA. TCRdb, not the original authors, processed these V and J calls. The sample table records around 42,000 distinct CDR3 sequences; approximately 13% of these occur just once. Jointly, the top ten make up roughly an eighth of the sample.

This sequence was found in a man aged 25 to 45 in good health. Input material: PBMCs. The V gene is TRBV10-3 and the J gene is TRBJ2-5; TRBD2 fits 7 bases in the junction. The bases are TGTGCCATCAGTGATGGTACTAGCGTTCAAGAGACCCAGTACTTC. It codes for CAISDGTSVQETQYF.